Included here is one T cell receptor (beta chain) sequence, with context. Trimming removed 5 bases at V and 2 bases at J, with 11 bases between. This CDR3 is built from 14 residues. The germline V gene encodes CDR1 KGHDR and CDR2 SFDVKD. This entry belongs to a study of blood T cell repertoires in COVID-19. Study-wide background: There were acute and convalescent COVID-19 samples, and they came from the United States, Italy and Spain.

How the authors handled the data: Cell counts per sample came from amplifying reference gene primers. Sequencing was performed with immunoSEQ multiplex PCR; in TCRdb, only in-frame clones are kept and a portion is missing. V, J and clone size reflect that table, while D and trimming were determined from the DNA. Of almost 200,000 clones in the sample, approximately 87% were seen once. The V gene is TRBV24-1, the J gene TRBJ1-1; D gene uncertain. Input material: peripheral blood. The TCR was taken from a woman in her sixties or seventies with acute or convalescent COVID-19. The CDR3 protein is CATSAPGLNTEAFF. In DNA, the CDR3 is TGTGCCACCAGTGCGCCAGGCCTCAACACTGAAGCTTTCTTT.